This T cell receptor beta chain originates from a study of T cells in Graves' hyperthyroidism and ophthalmopathy. RNA transcripts were the template for amplifying TCR beta CDR3 regions. First-round RT-PCR targeting the TCR CDR3 was performed with the HTBI primer set. TCRdb called the multiplex PCR reads again in MiXCR, with one record for every CDR3 protein. The profile shows 480,000 or so distinct CDR3 sequences, 35% to 50% of them singletons. Patients were excluded for uncontrolled infection, other autoimmune disease, pregnancy or lactation. The V and J ends lost 8 bases and 6 bases respectively, with 13 bases between them. CDR1 is SEHNR and CDR2 is FQNEAQ in the germline V gene (reference sequence). The CDR3 is 12 amino acids.

The material sequenced was peripheral blood or thyroid tissue (not recorded which). The origin of this receptor is an adult woman with Graves' disease, either hyperthyroidism or ophthalmopathy (not recorded which). This sequence joins TRBV7-9 and TRBJ1-2; D unclear. The CDR3: CASPKLTDGYTF. The DNA of the CDR3 is TGTGCCAGCCCGAAGTTGACGGATGGCTACACCTTC.